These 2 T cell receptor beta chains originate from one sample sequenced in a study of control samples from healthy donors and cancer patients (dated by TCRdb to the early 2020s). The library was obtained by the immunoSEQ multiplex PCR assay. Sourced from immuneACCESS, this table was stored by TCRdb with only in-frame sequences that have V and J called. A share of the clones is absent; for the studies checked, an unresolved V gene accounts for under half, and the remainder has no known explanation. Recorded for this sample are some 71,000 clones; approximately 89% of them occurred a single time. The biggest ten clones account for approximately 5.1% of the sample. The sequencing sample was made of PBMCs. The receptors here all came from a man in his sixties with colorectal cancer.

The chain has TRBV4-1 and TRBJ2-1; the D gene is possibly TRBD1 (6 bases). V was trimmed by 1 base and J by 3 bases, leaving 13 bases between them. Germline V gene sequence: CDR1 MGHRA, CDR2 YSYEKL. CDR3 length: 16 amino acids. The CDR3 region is CASSQAFGTIYNEQFF. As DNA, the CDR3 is TGCGCCAGCAGCCAAGCCTTCGGGACAATCTACAATGAGCAGTTCTTC.

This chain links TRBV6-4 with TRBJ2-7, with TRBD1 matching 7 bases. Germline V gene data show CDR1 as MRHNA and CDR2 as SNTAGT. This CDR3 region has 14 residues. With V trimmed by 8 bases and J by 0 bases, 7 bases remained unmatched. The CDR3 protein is CASHWGTVSYEQYF. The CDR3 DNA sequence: TGTGCCAGCCATTGGGGGACAGTCTCCTACGAGCAGTACTTC.